Described below is a single T cell receptor (beta chain) sequence and its context. The antigen is unknown. Since a much larger clone is just one base distant, this may be a read error. This entry is derived from a study of molecular identifiers for immune sequencing clone quantification. Study in general: Replicate experiments divided RNA from about 20,000 or 100,000 naive CD8 cells into five parts and sequenced four. Study outcomes and limitations: Clone sizes could be underestimated for highly expanded clones when identical TCR molecules share a barcode.

When naive CD8 T cells were sorted, they were gated as CD8+CD4-CCR7+CD45RA+. Bulk TCR libraries used previously described methods and listed TCR primers. TCRdb recomputed calls from the PCR reads with MiXCR, one row per CDR3 protein. The table shows about 300,000 distinct CDR3 sequences, with around a fifth occurring only once. The CDR3 is 13 amino acids. Looked up from germline, CDR1 is GTSNPN and CDR2 is SVGIG (reference sequence). The chain employs TRBV30 and TRBJ1-1; maybe TRBD1 (5 bases). The specimen was naive CD8+ T cells from blood, with Jurkat cell RNA spiked in. Regarding subset: FACS-sorted CD8+CD4-CCR7+CD45RA+ naive T cells. This TCR derives from a human donor in good health. Some libraries in this study had Jurkat cell RNA spiked in. CDR3 in amino acids: CARSVGTRTEAFF. CDR3 sequence (DNA): TGTGCCCGGAGTGTTGGGACTCGGACTGAAGCTTTCTTT. The whole variable domain, filled in from reference TRBV30 and TRBJ1-1, reads SQTIHQWPATLVQPVGSPLSLECTVEGTSNPNLYWYRQAAGRGLQLLFYSVGIGQISSEVPQNLSASRPQDRQFILSSKKLLLSDSGFYLCARSVGTRTEAFFGQGTRLTVV.